This T cell receptor beta chain was retrieved from a study of cytomegalovirus exposure and HLA in healthy donors. With regard to this clone: The antigen remains undetermined.

Study-level findings and limits: In a later analysis, most CMV-associated TCR beta chains appeared HLA-restricted. Sequencing likely generated an artifact that appeared as a cluster of highly shared sequence variants.

The CDR3 has 16 amino acids. The trim removed 4 bases at V and 2 bases at J, leaving 6 bases unmatched. Germline-derived CDR1 and CDR2 are LNHDA and SQIVND (reference sequence). This PCR relied on a set of 60 Vbeta primers and 13 Jbeta primers. The table came from immunoSEQ multiplex PCR; TCRdb's copy has only in-frame clones and leaves some out. The sample lists 55,000 to 85,000 clones; 72% were seen once. The receptor was isolated from a woman in her forties in good health and CMV-seropositive. The V and J genes are TRBV19 and TRBJ1-3; 9 nucleotides align to TRBD1. Sequencing was performed on PBMCs. Here the CDR3 DNA reads TGTGCCAGTAGTAGGCAACAGGGGGCCACTGGAAACACCATATATTTT. This encodes CASSRQQGATGNTIYF.